Sequencing of this TCR beta chain was carried out in a study of cytomegalovirus exposure and HLA in healthy donors. The PCR employed 60 Vbeta primers together with 13 Jbeta primers. Sequenced by immunoSEQ multiplex PCR; TCRdb stores in-frame clones only, minus some. The sample has approximately 100,000 clones; 65% to 75% are singletons. CDR3 length: 13 amino acids. With 0 bases removed from V and 2 bases from J, the gap between germline ends came to 4 bases. The V gene's germline CDR1 is LNHNV and CDR2 YYDKDF (reference sequence). With respect to this clone: Its antigen is unknown.

Study-wide points: An analysis was carried out later, and it reportedly showed fewer N-insertions in an Asian-associated ancestry cluster than the approximately 700-donor mean. By a later analysis, the bulk of CMV-associated TCR beta chains appeared HLA-restricted. Association with HLA alleles at 0.05 false discovery rate was found for roughly 17,000 TCR beta sequences in a later analysis. Among immune exposure information, only CMV serostatus was available.

Material for sequencing was PBMCs. This clonotype was obtained from a woman aged 18-29 years in good health and CMV-seropositive. V usage is TRBV15 and J usage is TRBJ2-5, with D hard to call. The chain's CDR3 is CATSRDHQETQYF. Here the CDR3 DNA reads TGTGCCACCAGCAGAGACCATCAAGAGACCCAGTACTTC.